The subject of this entry is one T cell receptor beta chain. The antigen is undetermined. The same CDR3 also results from other DNA sequences found in this sample. The sample originates from a study of Ad26.COV2.S vaccination and SARS-CoV-2 variants. Looking at the study overall: Ad26.COV2.S given intramuscularly, once or twice 56 days apart. Broader study findings: Possibly, TCR breadth and depth analyses underestimated total T cell responses.

Treatment denoted: 19 received Ad26.COV2.S at low or high dose, single or two shots; 5 received placebo; per-sample allocation not given. Samples analyzed were those drawn on day 63 after the first vaccine or placebo injection. Donation came from an adult in Boston who was aged 18-55 years. As its vector, the vaccine had Ad26, which expressed Wuhan-strain SARS-CoV-2 spike. CDR3 size: 13 residues. The V segment lost 4 bases and the J segment 1 base; nucleotides outside the gene matches: 0. Germline CDR1 and CDR2: ENHRY and SYGVKD. Sequenced by immunoSEQ multiplex PCR; TCRdb stores in-frame clones only, minus some. The sample includes about 680,000 clones, around 90% of them seen just once.

Specimen: peripheral blood, collected in a trial of Ad26.COV2.S vaccine versus placebo. The chain links TRBV10-3 to TRBJ1-1; 7 nucleotides agree with TRBD1. This TCR derives from a person between 18 and 65 years old who received the Ad26.COV2.S COVID-19 vaccine or a placebo. The CDR3 protein is CAISGTGNTEAFF. Written as DNA, the CDR3 is TGTGCCATCAGTGGGACAGGGAACACTGAAGCTTTCTTT.